This T cell receptor (beta chain) was sequenced in a study of blood T cells in healthy people across ages. This CDR3 region has 16 residues. The V and J ends lost 3 bases and 0 bases, in that order; junction bases with no gene match: 7. CDR1 is SGHTA and CDR2 is FQGNSA in the germline V gene. Primers used in a second PCR of roughly 6 to 12 cycles were a sample-barcoded 5' primer and a J-beta primer mix. TCRdb called the 5' RACE reads again in MiXCR, with one record for every CDR3 protein. Of about 580,000 distinct CDR3 sequences in the sample, around 48% are singletons; the top ten hold about 22%. Study outcomes and limitations: TCR beta diversity per million T cells fell roughly linearly with age. Naive and antigen-experienced cells were not separated, limiting conclusive comparison.

Details on this clonotype: Its antigen is undetermined.

It was ten milliliters of peripheral blood that were drawn from each donor. Material for sequencing was blood. The TCR originated in a man older than 75 in good health. The chain is built from TRBV7-2 and TRBJ2-7; 8 bases line up with TRBD1. CDR3: CASSFPGTGTSYEQYF. As DNA, the CDR3 is TGTGCCAGCAGCTTCCCCGGGACAGGAACCTCCTACGAGCAGTACTTC.